A single T cell receptor beta chain is shown here with its context. The target antigen is unknown. cDNA libraries for TCR alpha and TCR beta, carrying sample barcodes and UMIs, came from 5'RACE with constant-segment primers. TCRdb reanalysed the 5' RACE reads using MiXCR and keeps one entry per CDR3 protein. The sample holds under 90,000 distinct CDR3 sequences, around 14% seen once. The entry originates in a study of T-cell memory formation after mild COVID-19. At the level of the study: The two donors had largely donor-specific TCR clusters. Whole-study findings and limits: A balance of CD4 and CD8 characterized clones contracting day 15 to 85, whereas later expanders leaned CD4+. Pre-infection memory harbored some responding clones, suggesting cross-reactive memory joined.

Germline V gene data show CDR1 as MGHRA and CDR2 as YSYEKL. This CDR3 spans 16 amino acids. The ends were cut back, 0 bases at V and 3 bases at J, with 14 bases in the middle. The sequenced material came from PBMCs or a T cell subset sorted from them (not recorded which). This chain uses TRBV4-1 with TRBJ1-1; no clear D. This TCR derives from an adult woman who had mild COVID-19 (a few samples of this study predate the infection). Cell type and time point are not known. Here the CDR3 reads CASSQDGGYPYTEAFF. DNA of the CDR3: TGCGCCAGCAGCCAAGACGGAGGGTATCCGTACACTGAAGCTTTCTTT.